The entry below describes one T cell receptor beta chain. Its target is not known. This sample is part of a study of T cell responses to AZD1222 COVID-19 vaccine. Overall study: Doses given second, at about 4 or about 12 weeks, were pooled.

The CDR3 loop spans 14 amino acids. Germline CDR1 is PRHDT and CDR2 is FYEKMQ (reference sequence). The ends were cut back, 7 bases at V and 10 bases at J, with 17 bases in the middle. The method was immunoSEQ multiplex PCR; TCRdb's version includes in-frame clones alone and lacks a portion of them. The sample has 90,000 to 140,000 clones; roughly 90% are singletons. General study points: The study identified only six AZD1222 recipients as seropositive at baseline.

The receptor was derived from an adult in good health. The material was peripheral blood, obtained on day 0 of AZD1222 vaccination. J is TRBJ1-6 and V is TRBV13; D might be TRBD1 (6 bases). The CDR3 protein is CASNRKQGGSPLHF. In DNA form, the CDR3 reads TGTGCCAGCAACCGAAAACAGGGAGGGTCACCCCTCCACTTT. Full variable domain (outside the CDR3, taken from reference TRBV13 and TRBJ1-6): AAGVIQSPRHLIKEKRETATLKCYPIPRHDTVYWYQQGPGQDPQFLISFYEKMQSDKGSIPDRFSAQQFSDYHSELNMSSLELGDSALYFCASNRKQGGSPLHFGNGTRLTVT.